This T cell receptor beta chain came from a study of T-cell reconstitution after alpha-beta-depleted transplantation in children. Study-level points and caveats: One year after transplant, T-cell counts and diversity came mostly from newly produced T cells.

As for this clonotype: Antigen: not known.

Preparation of the TCRbeta library involved a method that used unique molecular identifiers. TCRdb passed the PCR reads through MiXCR, listing each CDR3 protein once. Here the sample spans some 600,000 distinct CDR3 sequences, 10% to 15% being singletons. Germline CDR1 LGHDT, CDR2 YNNKEL (reference sequence). V dropped 5 bases and J dropped 5; count of bases not matched to a gene: 11. This CDR3 has 15 residues. The chain joins TRBV3-1 to TRBJ1-2; 7 nucleotides match TRBD1. The sequence derives from a male patient younger than 18 who had a stem cell transplant for acute myeloid leukemia, so the T cells may come from the graft donor. The sequencing used PBMCs, mostly from graft donor cells, collected 360 days after TCRalphabeta/CD19-depleted stem cell transplant. The CDR3 sequence: CASSSRTGKHYGYTF. In DNA form, the CDR3 reads TGTGCCAGCAGCTCCCGGACAGGAAAACATTATGGCTACACCTTC.